This T cell receptor beta chain was obtained from a study of blood T cells in healthy people across ages. V was clipped by 4 bases and J by 0 bases, with 21 bases between them. This CDR3 contains 18 residues. Germline V lookup: CDR1 SGHNT, CDR2 YYREEE (reference sequence). This clonotype was detected only a few times. Primed by a sample-barcoded 5' primer and a J-beta primer mix, a second PCR proceeded for about 7 to 12 cycles. TCRdb re-analysed the 5' RACE reads in MiXCR, keeping a single row per CDR3 protein. The sample shows just over 800,000 distinct CDR3 sequences, about 59% of them seen only once.

This TCR was sampled from a man aged 25 to 40 in good health. Sequencing input: blood. The rearrangement links TRBV5-4 to TRBJ2-3; tentatively, D is TRBD1 or TRBD2 (5 bases each). CDR3: CASSLPYRDASSTDTQYF. CDR3 in DNA: TGTGCCAGCAGCCTGCCCTATCGGGACGCCTCTAGCACAGATACGCAGTATTTT.